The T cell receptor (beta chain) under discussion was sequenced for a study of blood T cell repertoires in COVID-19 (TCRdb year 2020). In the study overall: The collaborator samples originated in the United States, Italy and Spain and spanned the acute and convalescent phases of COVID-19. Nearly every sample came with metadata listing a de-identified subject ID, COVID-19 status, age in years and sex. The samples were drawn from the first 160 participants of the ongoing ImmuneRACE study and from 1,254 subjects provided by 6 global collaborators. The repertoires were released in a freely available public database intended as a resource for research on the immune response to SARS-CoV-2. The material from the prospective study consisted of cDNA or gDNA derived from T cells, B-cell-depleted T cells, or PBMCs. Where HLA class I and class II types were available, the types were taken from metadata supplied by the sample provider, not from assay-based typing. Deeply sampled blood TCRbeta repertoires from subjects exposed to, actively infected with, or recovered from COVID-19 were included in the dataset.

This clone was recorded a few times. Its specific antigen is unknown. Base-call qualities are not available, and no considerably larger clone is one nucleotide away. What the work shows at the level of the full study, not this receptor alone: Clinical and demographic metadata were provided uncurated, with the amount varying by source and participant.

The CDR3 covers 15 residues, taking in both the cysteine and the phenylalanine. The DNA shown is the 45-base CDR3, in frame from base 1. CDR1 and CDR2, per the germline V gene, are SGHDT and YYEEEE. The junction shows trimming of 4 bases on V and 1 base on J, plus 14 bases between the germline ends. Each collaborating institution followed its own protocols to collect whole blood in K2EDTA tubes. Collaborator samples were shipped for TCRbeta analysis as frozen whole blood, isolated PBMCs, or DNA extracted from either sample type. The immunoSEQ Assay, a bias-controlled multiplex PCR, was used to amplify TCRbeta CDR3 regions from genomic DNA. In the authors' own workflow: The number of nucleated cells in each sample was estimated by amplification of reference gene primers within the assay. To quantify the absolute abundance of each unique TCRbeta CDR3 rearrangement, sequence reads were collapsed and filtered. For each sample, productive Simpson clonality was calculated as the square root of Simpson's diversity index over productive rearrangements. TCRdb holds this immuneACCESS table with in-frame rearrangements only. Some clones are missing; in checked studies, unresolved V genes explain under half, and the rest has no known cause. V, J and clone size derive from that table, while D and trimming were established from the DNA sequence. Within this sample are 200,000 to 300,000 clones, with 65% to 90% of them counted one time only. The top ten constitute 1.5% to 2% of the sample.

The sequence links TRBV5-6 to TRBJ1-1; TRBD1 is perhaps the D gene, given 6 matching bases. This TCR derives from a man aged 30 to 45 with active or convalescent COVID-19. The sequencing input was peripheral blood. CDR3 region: CASSPRGTRNTEAFF. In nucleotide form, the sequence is TGTGCCAGCAGCCCCAGGGGAACTCGGAACACTGAAGCTTTCTTT.